This entry features one T cell receptor beta chain sequence. The entry originates in a study of blood T cell repertoires in COVID-19. Assay: immunoSEQ multiplex PCR; the TCRdb copy retains only in-frame clones and omits some. Of 81,000 or so clones listed, almost 95% are singletons. The material sequenced was peripheral blood. The receptor's source is a woman aged 60-70 years with active COVID-19.

The DNA for the CDR3 is TGTGCCAGCAGCTTAGCGATTCCGGGGACTAGCGGGAGATACAATGAGCAGTTCTTC. It translates to CASSLAIPGTSGRYNEQFF. The chain uses TRBV7-6 and TRBJ2-1; 14 bases fit TRBD2. Germline CDR1 SGHVS, CDR2 FNYEAQ. The V and J ends lost 0 bases and 4 bases, in that order; junction bases with no gene match: 8. CDR3 length: 19 residues.